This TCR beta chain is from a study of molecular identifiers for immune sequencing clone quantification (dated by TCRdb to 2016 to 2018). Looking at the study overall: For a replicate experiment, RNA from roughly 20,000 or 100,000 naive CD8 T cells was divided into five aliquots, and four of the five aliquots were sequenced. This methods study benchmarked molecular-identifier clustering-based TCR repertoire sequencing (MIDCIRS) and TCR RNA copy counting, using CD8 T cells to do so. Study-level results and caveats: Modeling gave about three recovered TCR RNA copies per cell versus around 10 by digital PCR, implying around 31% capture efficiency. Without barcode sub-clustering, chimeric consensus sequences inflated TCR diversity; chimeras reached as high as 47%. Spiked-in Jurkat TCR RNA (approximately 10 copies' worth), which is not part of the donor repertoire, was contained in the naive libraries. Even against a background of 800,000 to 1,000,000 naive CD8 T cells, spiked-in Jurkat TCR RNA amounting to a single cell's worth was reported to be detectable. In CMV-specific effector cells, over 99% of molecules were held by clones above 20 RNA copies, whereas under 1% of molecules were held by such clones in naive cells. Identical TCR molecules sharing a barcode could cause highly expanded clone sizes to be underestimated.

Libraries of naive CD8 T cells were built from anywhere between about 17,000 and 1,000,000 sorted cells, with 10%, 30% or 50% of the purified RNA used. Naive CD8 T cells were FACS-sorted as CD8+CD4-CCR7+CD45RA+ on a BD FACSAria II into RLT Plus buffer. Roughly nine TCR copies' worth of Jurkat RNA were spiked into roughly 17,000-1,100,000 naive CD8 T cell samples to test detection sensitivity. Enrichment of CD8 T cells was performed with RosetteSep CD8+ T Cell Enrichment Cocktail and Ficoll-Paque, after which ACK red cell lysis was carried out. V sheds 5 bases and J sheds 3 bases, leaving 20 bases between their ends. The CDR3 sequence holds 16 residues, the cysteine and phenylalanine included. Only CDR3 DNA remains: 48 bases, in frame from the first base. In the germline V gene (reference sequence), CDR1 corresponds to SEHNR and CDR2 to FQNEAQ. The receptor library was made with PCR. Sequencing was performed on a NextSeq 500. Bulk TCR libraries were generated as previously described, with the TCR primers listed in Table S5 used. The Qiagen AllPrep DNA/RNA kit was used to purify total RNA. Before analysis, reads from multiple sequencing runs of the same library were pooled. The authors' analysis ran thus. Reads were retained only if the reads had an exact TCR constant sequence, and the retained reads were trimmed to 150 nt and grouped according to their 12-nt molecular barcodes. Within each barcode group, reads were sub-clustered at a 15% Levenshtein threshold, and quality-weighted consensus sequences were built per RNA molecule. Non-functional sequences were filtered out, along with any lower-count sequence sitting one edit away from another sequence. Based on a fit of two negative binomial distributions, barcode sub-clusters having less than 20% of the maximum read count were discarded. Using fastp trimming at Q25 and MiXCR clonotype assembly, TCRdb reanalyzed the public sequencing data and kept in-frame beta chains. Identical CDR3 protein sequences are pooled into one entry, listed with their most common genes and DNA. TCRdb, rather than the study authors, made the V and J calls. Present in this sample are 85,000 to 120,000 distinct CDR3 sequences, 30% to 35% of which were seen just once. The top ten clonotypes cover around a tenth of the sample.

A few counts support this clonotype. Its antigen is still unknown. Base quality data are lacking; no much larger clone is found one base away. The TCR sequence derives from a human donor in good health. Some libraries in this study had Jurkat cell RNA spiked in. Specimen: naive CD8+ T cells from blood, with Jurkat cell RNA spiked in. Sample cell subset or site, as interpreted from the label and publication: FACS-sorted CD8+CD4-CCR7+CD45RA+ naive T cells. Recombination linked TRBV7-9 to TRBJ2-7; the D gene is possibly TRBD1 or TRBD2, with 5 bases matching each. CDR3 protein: CASSLFGASNVYEQYF. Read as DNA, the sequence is TGTGCCAGCAGCCTCTTCGGGGCTAGTAATGTCTACGAGCAGTACTTC.